A single sample gave rise to the 11 T cell receptor beta chains below, sequenced in a study of blood T cells in healthy people across ages. A J-beta primer mix and a sample-barcoded 5' primer were used in a second PCR of roughly 6 to 11 cycles. TCRdb itself ran the 5' RACE reads through MiXCR, one entry per CDR3 protein. Seen here are about 930,000 distinct CDR3 sequences, approximately 32% observed once, and the top ten hold roughly 10%. These data were also reused for a study on T cells of mothers and their children.

The sequencing sample was made of blood. Receptor source: a woman aged 40 to 55 in good health.

Ten or more counts support this clonotype. The rearrangement joins TRBV29-1 to TRBJ2-1, with D hard to call. Germline lookup yields CDR1 SQVTM and CDR2 ANQGSEA. This CDR3 is 12 amino acids long. Trimming cost V 8 bases and J 7 bases, with 15 bases left between them. The CDR3 DNA is TGCAGCTTGCCTGTGTCTGGTAATGAGCAGTTCTTC. Its protein is CSLPVSGNEQFF.

The sample holds many counts of this clonotype. The chain carries TRBV2 and TRBJ2-5; 7 positions match TRBD1. Germline V gene data show CDR1 as SNHLY and CDR2 as FYNNEI. The CDR3 is 13 residues long. J was trimmed by 13 bases and V by 0 bases; bases with no gene match: 8. CDR3 bases: TGTGCCAGCAGTGAAGCCCCCAGGGGGTCATTGTACTTC. Translated: CASSEAPRGSLYF.

This chain joins TRBV4-2 and TRBJ2-4, with a tentative D call TRBD2 (6 bases). The CDR3 sequence is 17 residues long. Trimming stripped 3 bases from V and 13 bases from J, with 28 bases between. The germline gives CDR1 LGHNA, CDR2 YNFKEQ. The CDR3 coding sequence is TGTGCCAGCAGCCAGGCCGCTGACGGGACTGAAGCCTTAGAGCAGTACTTC. Protein product: CASSQAADGTEALEQYF.

This clonotype has only a few counts. The chain recombines TRBV20-1 with TRBJ1-3; TRBD1 is a possible D gene (5 bases). V dropped 5 bases and J dropped 10 bases, with 18 bases sitting between them. The germline gives CDR1 DFQATT, CDR2 SNEGSKA (reference sequence). This CDR3 has 13 residues. CDR3 nucleotides: TGCAGTGCTCGCCAGCCAGGGCAGAGGACCATATATTTT. It encodes CSARQPGQRTIYF.

The sample holds a few counts of this clonotype. The V and J genes are TRBV20-1 and TRBJ1-2; possibly TRBD1 for D (6 bases). Germline V gene sequence: CDR1 DFQATT, CDR2 SNEGSKA (reference sequence). V shed 5 bases and J shed 8 bases, with 15 bases lying between them. This CDR3 is 12 amino acids long. CDR3 DNA sequence: TGCAGTGCTTGGGACACCGGGGGCGGCTACACCTTC. Its translation is CSAWDTGGGYTF.

This clonotype was detected ten times or more. The chain is built from TRBV6-6 and TRBJ1-2; D may be TRBD1 (5 bases). The germline V gene encodes CDR1 MNHNY and CDR2 SVGAGI (reference sequence). The CDR3 covers 11 residues. V was clipped by 7 bases and J by 7 bases, with 10 bases between them. CDR3 in amino acids: CASTKGVGYTF. As DNA, the CDR3 is TGTGCCAGCACTAAAGGGGTTGGCTACACCTTC.

J is TRBJ1-4 and V is TRBV7-2; 12 bases agree with TRBD1. Germline V gene data show CDR1 as SGHTA and CDR2 as FQGNSA. The CDR3 spans 17 residues. V trimming: 0 bases; J trimming: 7 bases; junction bases outside the gene matches: 6. The CDR3 region has the DNA TGTGCCAGCAGCTTAGCGGGGACAGGGGGCATGCGTGAAAAACTGTTTTTT. It specifies CASSLAGTGGMREKLFF.

With respect to this clonotype: The junction departs from germline at one end; a sequencing error may be responsible. V is TRBV7-9 and J is TRBJ1-4, with 8 nucleotides matching TRBD1. Germline CDR1 and CDR2: SEHNR and FQNEAQ (reference sequence). This CDR3 is 14 amino acids long. CDR3 coding DNA: TGTGCCGGCAGCCGTGGACAGGGTGGTGAAAAACTGTTTTTT. This encodes CAGSRGQGGEKLFF.

Comments on this clonotype: Germline and junction disagree at one end, which may indicate a read error. The gene calls are TRBV29-1 and TRBJ2-1; D ambiguous. The CDR3 has 13 amino acids. CDR1 and CDR2 (germline): SQVTM, ANQGSEA. The CDR3 sequence is CSVEGQTYNEQFF. The DNA of the CDR3 is TGCAGCGTGGAAGGGCAGACCTACAATGAGCAGTTCTTC.

This clonotype came up many times. Possible read error: a much larger clone is one base away. The V and J genes are TRBV6-4 and TRBJ2-5; a weak D match, TRBD1 (8 bases). The CDR3 loop spans 15 amino acids. Deletions cut 6 bases from V and 11 bases from J, with 25 bases between. In germline, CDR1 is MRHNA, CDR2 SNTAGT. The DNA of the CDR3 is TGTGCCAGCAGCTTCACGACAGGGGAGGGCAATGAGCAGTACTTC. Its protein is CASSFTTGEGNEQYF.

In this sample, this clonotype turned up many times. The chain recombines TRBV9 with TRBJ2-5, with no clear D. Trimming shortened V by 1 base and J by 0 bases, and 13 bases separated the two germline ends. Germline V gives CDR1 SGDLS, CDR2 YYNGEE. The CDR3 length is 16 residues. CDR3 bases: TGTGCCAGCAGCGTATATGGTTCGGGTCACCAAGAGACCCAGTACTTC. This translates into CASSVYGSGHQETQYF. Using reference TRBV9 and TRBJ2-5 for the parts outside the CDR3, the full variable domain is DSGVTQTPKHLITATGQRVTLRCSPRSGDLSVYWYQQSLDQGLQFLIQYYNGEERAKGNILERFSAQQFPDLHSELNLSSLELGDSALYFCASSVYGSGHQETQYFGPGTRLLVL.